Sequencing of this T cell receptor beta chain was carried out in a study of shared clonotypes between healthy human individuals. Each donor was a Caucasian adult residing in Nashville, Tennessee. Findings of the study overall: The sampled material consisted only of blood, and tissue repertoires are likely to differ. Naive subsets typically showed greater estimated richness than memory subsets.

V was cut by 1 base and J by 5 bases, with 14 bases left in between. Germline CDR1 is MGHDK and CDR2 is SYGVNS. The CDR3 has 15 residues. The table lists this clone with a few counts. Its cognate antigen is unknown. Using immunoSEQ multiplex PCR, the repertoire was profiled, and TCRdb retains in-frame clones only, with some absent. The sample has 980,000 or so clones, about three quarters seen once. The sample was memory CD4+ T cells sorted from blood. Stated subset: CD45RA-negative fraction. This chain uses TRBV25-1 with TRBJ2-5; D tentatively reads TRBD1 or TRBD2 (5 bases each). The TCR comes from a young man in good health. CDR3 in amino acids: CASSEWDGVGETQYF. DNA of the CDR3: TGTGCCAGCAGTGAATGGGACGGGGTGGGGGAGACCCAGTACTTC.